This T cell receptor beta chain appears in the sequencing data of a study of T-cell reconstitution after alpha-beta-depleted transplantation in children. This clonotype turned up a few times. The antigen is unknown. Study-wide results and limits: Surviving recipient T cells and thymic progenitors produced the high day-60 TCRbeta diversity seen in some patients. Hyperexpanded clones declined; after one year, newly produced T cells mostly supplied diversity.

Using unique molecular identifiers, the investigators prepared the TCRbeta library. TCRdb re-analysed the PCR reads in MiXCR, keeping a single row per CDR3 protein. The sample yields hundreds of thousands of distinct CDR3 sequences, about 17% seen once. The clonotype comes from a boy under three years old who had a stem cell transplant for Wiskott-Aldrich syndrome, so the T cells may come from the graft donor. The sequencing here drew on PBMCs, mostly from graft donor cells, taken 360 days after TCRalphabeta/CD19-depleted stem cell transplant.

The CDR3 loop reads CASSSAGTPNEKLFF. The CDR3 region has the DNA TGCGCCAGCAGCTCGGCAGGAACCCCTAATGAAAAACTGTTTTTT. The genes are TRBV5-1 and TRBJ1-4; D is unresolved. In germline, CDR1 is SGHRS, CDR2 YFSETQ. The length of the CDR3 is 15 residues. Trimming removed 3 bases at V and 3 bases at J, with 12 bases between.